One and the same sample provided the 24 T cell receptor beta chains below, sequenced in a study of early T cells in non-severe SARS-CoV-2 infection. TCRdb analysed the 5' RACE reads with MiXCR anew, one entry per CDR3 protein. This table holds 90,000 to 130,000 distinct CDR3 sequences, about an eighth found once. The sequenced sample consisted of whole blood. These receptors were taken from an adult who was a healthcare worker with PCR-confirmed SARS-CoV-2 infection or an uninfected control (not recorded which).

As for this clonotype: A much larger clone differs by one base, so this may be a read error. The chain joins TRBV12-3 or TRBV12-4 to TRBJ2-1, with D maybe TRBD2 (5 bases). The CDR3 consists of 14 residues. CDR3 in DNA: TGTGACAGCAGCTCGTCCGGGGAATACAATGAGCAGTTCTTC. It encodes CDSSSSGEYNEQFF.

In this sample, this clonotype turned up many times. The chain recombines TRBV5-1 with TRBJ2-3; 7 nucleotides align to TRBD1. Looked up from germline, CDR1 is SGHRS and CDR2 is YFSETQ. With 7 bases clipped from V and 3 bases from J, the junction kept 5 bases outside the gene matches. CDR3 size: 13 residues. CDR3 protein: CASGQAGTDTQYF. The DNA for the CDR3 is TGCGCCAGCGGACAGGCTGGGACAGATACGCAGTATTTT. The complete variable domain, with remaining parts taken from reference TRBV5-1 and TRBJ2-3, reads KAGVTQTPRYLIKTRGQQVTLSCSPISGHRSVSWYQQTPGQGLQFLFEYFSETQRNKGNFPGRFSGRQFSNSRSEMNVSTLELGDSALYLCASGQAGTDTQYFGPGTRLTVL.

In its sample, this clonotype was seen many times. The V call is TRBV12-3 or TRBV12-4, the J call TRBJ1-1; D is possibly TRBD1 (6 bases). The germline V and J ends were trimmed by 4 bases and 5 bases, with 17 bases remaining between them. The CDR3 contains 15 residues. The CDR3 loop reads CASSSNTKGGTEAFF. CDR3 in DNA: TGTGCCAGCAGTTCGAACACGAAGGGGGGGACTGAAGCTTTCTTT.

This clonotype was observed at least ten times. The genes are TRBV6-1 and TRBJ2-7; tentative D call: TRBD1 (5 bases). This CDR3 has 11 amino acids. The V gene lost 6 bases and the J gene lost 3 bases, with 6 bases spanning the gap. The germline gives CDR1 MNHNS, CDR2 SASEGT. CDR3 in DNA: TGTGCCAGCAGAGACAGCTACGAGCAGTACTTC. Its protein is CASRDSYEQYF.

This chain links TRBV11-1 with TRBJ2-7; D might be TRBD1 or TRBD2, each matching 7 bases. Germline lookup yields CDR1 SGHAT and CDR2 FQDESV (reference sequence). Trimming left V 3 bases short and J 2 bases short, with 14 bases between. CDR3 length equals 15 residues. CDR3 sequence reads: CASSFWEGTAYEQYF. CDR3 nucleotide sequence: TGTGCCAGCAGCTTCTGGGAGGGGACAGCCTACGAGCAGTACTTC.

The table lists this clonotype with many counts. CDR3 in amino acids: CASSYSENSYEQYF. In DNA form, the CDR3 reads TGTGCCAGCAGTTACTCAGAGAACTCCTACGAGCAGTACTTC. This chain uses TRBV6-5 with TRBJ2-7; D gene ambiguous. Trimming took off 0 bases at V and 0 bases at J, with 6 bases between the two ends. The CDR3 loop spans 14 amino acids. Germline loops: CDR1 MNHEY, CDR2 SVGAGI.

This clonotype was observed at least ten times. The genes are TRBV6-5 and TRBJ2-2, with 9 bases fitting TRBD1. This CDR3 region has 15 residues. CDR1 is MNHEY, CDR2 SVGAGI, per germline. Trimming removed 6 bases from V and 7 bases from J; junction bases left unmatched: 9. The CDR3 sequence: CASSPRTGVGGELFF. CDR3 DNA: TGTGCCAGCAGCCCACGGACAGGGGTCGGCGGGGAGCTGTTTTTT.

This clonotype has at least ten counts. Written as DNA, the CDR3 is TGCAGCGTTGAGACAGCCGATCAAGAGACCCAGTACTTC. It encodes CSVETADQETQYF. This chain uses TRBV29-1 with TRBJ2-5, with D possibly matching TRBD1 (5 bases). The germline V gene encodes CDR1 SQVTM and CDR2 ANQGSEA. Trimming stripped 3 bases from V and 2 bases from J, with 10 bases between. The CDR3 runs 13 residues.

This clonotype has a handful of counts. The chain joins TRBV7-8 to TRBJ2-2; the match to TRBD1 covers 7 bases. The CDR3 spans 15 residues. Germline CDR1 and CDR2: SGHVS and FQNEAQ. Losses at the gene ends were 1 base for V and 6 bases for J; bases not matched to a gene: 5. CDR3 in DNA: TGTGCCAGCAGCTTAGACAGGGGTGTTCCCGGGGAGCTGTTTTTT. It yields the protein CASSLDRGVPGELFF.

The V gene is TRBV9, the J gene TRBJ1-1; tentatively, D is TRBD1 (5 bases). This CDR3 has 14 residues. V dropped 0 bases and J dropped 3 bases, with 9 bases sitting between them. In germline, CDR1 is SGDLS, CDR2 YYNGEE. In DNA, the CDR3 is TGTGCCAGCAGCGTAGTTTGGGGGGACACTGAAGCTTTCTTT. As protein: CASSVVWGDTEAFF.

The genes are TRBV28 and TRBJ1-1, with D hard to call. In germline, CDR1 is MDHEN, CDR2 SYDVKM. V lost 3 bases and J lost 4, with 15 bases in between. The CDR3 covers 15 residues. CDR3 in DNA: TGTGCCAGCAGTTTGCCCGGTATGAGAGTCACTGAAGCTTTCTTT. Amino acid sequence: CASSLPGMRVTEAFF.

This clonotype turned up a few times. This sequence joins TRBV7-6 and TRBJ2-1; tentative D call: TRBD2 (6 bases). The CDR3 is 16 residues long. Germline V gene lookup returns CDR1 SGHVS and CDR2 FNYEAQ. Trimming removed 2 bases from V and 7 bases from J, with 18 bases in between. The chain's CDR3 is CASSLQPNGGSNEQFF. Here the CDR3 DNA reads TGTGCCAGCAGCTTACAGCCGAACGGGGGTTCAAATGAGCAGTTCTTC. Complete variable domain (other parts from reference TRBV7-6 and TRBJ2-1): GAGVSQSPRYKVTKRGQDVALRCDPISGHVSLYWYRQALGQGPEFLTYFNYEAQQDKSGLPNDRFSAERPEGSISTLTIQRTEQRDSAMYRCASSLQPNGGSNEQFFGPGTRLTVL.

Ten or more counts support this clonotype. The gene calls are TRBV7-8 and TRBJ1-2; D not resolved. CDR1 is SGHVS, CDR2 FQNEAQ, per germline. The CDR3 sequence is 14 residues long. With 0 bases removed from V and 4 bases from J, the gap between germline ends came to 9 bases. CDR3 bases: TGTGCCAGCAGCTTAGCAACAGAAATCTATGGCTACACCTTC. Its protein is CASSLATEIYGYTF.

This clonotype was seen at least ten times. This chain connects TRBV28 to TRBJ2-5; D is uncertain. The CDR3 is 12 residues long. Trimming left V 8 bases short and J 4 bases short, with 11 bases between. In germline, CDR1 is MDHEN, CDR2 SYDVKM. The CDR3 here is CASGRKRETQYF. The CDR3 DNA sequence: TGTGCCAGCGGAAGGAAAAGAGAGACCCAGTACTTC.

There are many counts of this clonotype. The CDR3 nucleotides read TGTGCCAGCAGTGTAGCTGAAAGGAGGACTGAAGCTTTCTTT. Protein sequence: CASSVAERRTEAFF. The V and J genes are TRBV2 and TRBJ1-1; D gene ambiguous. Per germline, CDR1 SNHLY and CDR2 FYNNEI. CDR3 length: 14 amino acids. V lost 4 bases and J 5 bases, leaving 14 bases between the germline ends.

This clonotype appeared many times. Written as DNA, the CDR3 is TGTGCCAGCAGCTTAGGGGGTGTTGGTGGCTACACCTTC. This gives the protein CASSLGGVGGYTF. The gene calls are TRBV11-2 and TRBJ1-2; no definite D call. The CDR3 is made up of 13 amino acids. Germline CDR1 is SGHAT and CDR2 is FQNNGV. Trimming took 1 base from V and 7 from J, leaving 10 bases between them.

This chain links TRBV30 with TRBJ2-2; possibly TRBD1 for D (6 bases). This CDR3 spans 14 amino acids. Trimming took off 2 bases at V and 5 bases at J, with 12 bases between the two ends. Germline-derived CDR1 and CDR2 are GTSNPN and SVGIG (reference sequence). Here the CDR3 DNA reads TGTGCCTGGAGTAACAGGGCCGGGACCGGGGAGCTGTTTTTT. Translation gives CAWSNRAGTGELFF.

This clonotype was picked up many times. This chain joins TRBV29-1 and TRBJ1-2, with 8 bases aligning to TRBD1. The length of the CDR3 is 14 residues. Germline trimming cut 4 bases from V and 4 bases from J; bases unmatched to any gene: 8. Germline assignment: CDR1 SQVTM and CDR2 ANQGSEA. CDR3 in DNA: TGCAGCGTTGGAGGGGACAGGTTATCCTATGGCTACACCTTC. It encodes CSVGGDRLSYGYTF.

Worth noting for this clonotype: It may be a read error: a sequence one base away is much more abundant. The chain uses TRBV7-3 and TRBJ2-7, with 11 bases lining up with TRBD2. Germline-derived CDR1 and CDR2 are SGHTA and FQGTGA. V lost 6 bases and J lost 3; bases outside the gene matches: 1. The length of the CDR3 is 13 residues. The CDR3 bases are TGTGCCAGCAGAACTAGCGGGGGCTACGAGCAGTACTTC. It yields the protein CASRTSGGYEQYF. Filled out from reference TRBV7-3 and TRBJ2-7, the complete variable domain reads GAGVSQTPSNKVTEKGKYVELRCDPISGHTALYWYRQSLGQGPEFLIYFQGTGAADDSGLPNDRFFAVRPEGSVSTLKIQRTERGDSAVYLCASRTSGGYEQYFGPGTRLTVT.

The table lists this clonotype with many counts. The chain uses TRBV6-5 and TRBJ2-3; 8 bases match TRBD2. CDR3 length equals 18 residues. The germline CDR1 and CDR2 sequences are MNHEY and SVGAGI. The V gene end was trimmed by 7 bases and the J gene end by 4 bases; junction bases not matched to a gene: 19. CDR3 bases: TGTGCCAGCACTCGCAGGGGCCTAGAGCGGGGGCTCCCAGATACGCAGTATTTT. This translates into CASTRRGLERGLPDTQYF.

The table lists this clonotype with a few counts. The rearrangement uses TRBV6-6 and TRBJ2-3; D is perhaps TRBD2 (6 bases). Germline V CDR1 and CDR2: MNHNY, SVGAGI (reference sequence). The V end was cut by 5 bases, the J end by 2 bases, with 11 bases between. The CDR3 covers 14 residues. Here the CDR3 DNA reads TGTGCCAGCAGTAGGGACTTCCCCACAGATACGCAGTATTTT. This encodes CASSRDFPTDTQYF.

The V gene is TRBV28, the J gene TRBJ2-1; 10 bases are shared with TRBD2. The CDR3 contains 16 residues. Germline-derived CDR1 and CDR2 are MDHEN and SYDVKM. Trimming took 5 bases from V and 4 from J; bases not matched to a gene: 8. CDR3 protein: CASSPTLAGGYNEQFF. CDR3 sequence (DNA): TGTGCCAGCAGTCCGACCTTAGCGGGAGGTTACAATGAGCAGTTCTTC.

J is TRBJ1-2 and V is TRBV20-1, with 7 bases that match TRBD1. V shed 6 bases and J 4 bases; nucleotides not matched to a gene: 5. This CDR3 comprises 12 residues. CDR1 and CDR2 from the germline V gene are DFQATT and SNEGSKA (reference sequence). CDR3 sequence reads: CSARGQSYGYTF. The CDR3 nucleotides are TGCAGTGCCCGGGGACAGTCCTATGGCTACACCTTC.

Concerning this clonotype: At one end the junction does not follow the germline gene, possibly because of a read error. The chain has TRBV18 and TRBJ1-1, with TRBD1 matching over 7 bases. The CDR3 loop spans 15 amino acids. The germline CDR1 and CDR2 sequences are KGHSH and LQKENI. As DNA, the CDR3 is TGTGTCAGCTCACCATGGGACAGTTTGAACACTGAAGCTTTCTTT. Translated: CVSSPWDSLNTEAFF.